The clone carrying this TCR beta chain came up a few times. Its specificity is unknown. These data are taken from a study of blood T cells in healthy people across ages. Study-wide context: Template switching picked up about one barcoded beta molecule for each two T cells. Study-wide findings and caveats: A strong correlation between TCR beta diversity and naive T cell percentage was seen. TCR beta diversity, measured per million T cells, fell in a roughly linear way with age.

Total RNA amounts of at least 5 micrograms were extracted per sample. Germline V gives CDR1 MNHEY, CDR2 SMNVEV (reference sequence). The CDR3 covers 15 residues. Trimming at V came to 2 bases and at J to 7 bases, leaving 10 bases not matched to a gene. The authors ran a second PCR of roughly 6 to 12 cycles using a sample-barcoded 5' primer and a J-beta primer mix. Each CDR3 protein is one row after TCRdb ran MiXCR on the 5' RACE reads. The sample has 1.5 million to 1.9 million distinct CDR3 sequences, about 45% seen once. The sequenced material came from blood. The sequence was obtained from a woman aged 18-30 years in good health. The V call is TRBV27, the J call TRBJ2-7; 8 bases map to TRBD2. The CDR3 DNA follows: TGTGCCAGCAGTTTACGGGGGGGTCCCTACAATGAGCAGTACTTC. Translation gives CASSLRGGPYNEQYF.